This T cell receptor beta chain derives from a study of blood T cell repertoires in COVID-19. Study-wide context: The cDNA or gDNA used as material had been derived from T cells, B-cell-depleted T cells, or PBMCs.

The length of the CDR3 is 15 residues. J gave up 2 bases and V 5 bases, and 5 bases lay outside the gene matches. Germline V gives CDR1 SGHTA, CDR2 FQGTGA. The data were produced by immunoSEQ multiplex PCR, yet TCRdb's version contains in-frame clones alone and is incomplete. The sample includes about 81,000 clones, under 90% of them seen just once. Sequencing was done on a sample of peripheral blood. The chain uses TRBV7-3 and TRBJ2-3; 9 bases line up with TRBD2. The sequence was obtained from a human donor in a cohort sampled during active COVID-19. The CDR3, as DNA: TGTGCCAGCAGCCCCCAGCGGGGGGTCACAGATACGCAGTATTTT. Amino acids: CASSPQRGVTDTQYF.